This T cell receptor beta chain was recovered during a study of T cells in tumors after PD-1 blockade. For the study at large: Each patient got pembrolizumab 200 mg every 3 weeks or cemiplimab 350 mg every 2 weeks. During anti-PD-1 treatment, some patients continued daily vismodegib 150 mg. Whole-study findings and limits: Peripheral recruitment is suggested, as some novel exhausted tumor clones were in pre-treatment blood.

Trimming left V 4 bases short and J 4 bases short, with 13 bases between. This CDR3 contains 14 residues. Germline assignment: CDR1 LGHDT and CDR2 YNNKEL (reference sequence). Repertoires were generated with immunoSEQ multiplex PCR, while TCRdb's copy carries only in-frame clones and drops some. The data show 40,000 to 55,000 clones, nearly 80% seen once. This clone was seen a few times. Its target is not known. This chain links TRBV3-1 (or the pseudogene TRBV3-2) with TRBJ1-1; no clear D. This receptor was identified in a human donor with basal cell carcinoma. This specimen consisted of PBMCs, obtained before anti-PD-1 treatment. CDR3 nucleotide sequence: TGTGCCAGCAGCCCGAGACGGGCTGGCACTGAAGCTTTCTTT. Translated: CASSPRRAGTEAFF.